This T cell receptor (beta chain) was found in a study of beta chain features in type 1 diabetes. Sequencing targeted expressed TCRB transcripts, as all isolated RNA had been reverse transcribed. Assay: immunoSEQ multiplex PCR; the TCRdb copy retains only in-frame clones and omits some. The sample lists 150,000 or so clones, approximately 9.1% occurring once. The table lists this clone with a few counts. Germline-derived CDR1 and CDR2 are LNHNV and YYDKDF (reference sequence). The CDR3 loop spans 14 amino acids. V lost 5 bases and J 4 bases, leaving 14 bases between the germline ends. The sequencing sample was made of central memory CD4+ T cells from blood. The V and J genes are TRBV15 and TRBJ1-1; D gene uncertain. This receptor was taken from a woman aged 18-29 years in good health. Here the CDR3 DNA reads TGTGCCACCAGCCCCGGGTCGGGGTTCACTGAAGCTTTCTTT. This gives the protein CATSPGSGFTEAFF.